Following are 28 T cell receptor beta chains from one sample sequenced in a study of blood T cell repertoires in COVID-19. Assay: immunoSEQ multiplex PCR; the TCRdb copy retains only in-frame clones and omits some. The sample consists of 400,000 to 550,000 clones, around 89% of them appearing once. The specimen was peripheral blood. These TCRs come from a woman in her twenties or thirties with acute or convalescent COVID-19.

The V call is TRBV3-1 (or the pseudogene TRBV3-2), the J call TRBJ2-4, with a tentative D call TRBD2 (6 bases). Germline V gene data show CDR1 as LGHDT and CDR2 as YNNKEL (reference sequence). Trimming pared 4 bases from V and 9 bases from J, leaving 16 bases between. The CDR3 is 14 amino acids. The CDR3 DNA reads TGTGCCAGCAGCCCAACCTCGGGACTTGGCATTCAGTACTTC. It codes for CASSPTSGLGIQYF.

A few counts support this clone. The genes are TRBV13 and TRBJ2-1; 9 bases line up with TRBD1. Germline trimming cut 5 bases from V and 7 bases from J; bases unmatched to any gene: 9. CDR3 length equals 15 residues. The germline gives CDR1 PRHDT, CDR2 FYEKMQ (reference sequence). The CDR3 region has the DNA TGTGCCAGCAGCATAACCGGGACAGGGAAGAATGAGCAGTTCTTC. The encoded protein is CASSITGTGKNEQFF.

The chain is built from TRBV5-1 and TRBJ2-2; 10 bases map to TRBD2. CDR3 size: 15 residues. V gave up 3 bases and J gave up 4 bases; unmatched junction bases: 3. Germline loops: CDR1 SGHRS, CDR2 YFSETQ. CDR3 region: CASSYTSGVTGELFF. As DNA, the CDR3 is TGCGCCAGCAGCTACACTAGCGGGGTCACCGGGGAGCTGTTTTTT. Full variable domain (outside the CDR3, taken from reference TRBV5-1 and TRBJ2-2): KAGVTQTPRYLIKTRGQQVTLSCSPISGHRSVSWYQQTPGQGLQFLFEYFSETQRNKGNFPGRFSGRQFSNSRSEMNVSTLELGDSALYLCASSYTSGVTGELFFGEGSRLTVL.

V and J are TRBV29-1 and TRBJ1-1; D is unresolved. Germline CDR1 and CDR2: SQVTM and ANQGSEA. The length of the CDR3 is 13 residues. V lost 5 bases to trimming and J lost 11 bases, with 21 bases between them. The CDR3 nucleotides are TGCAGCGTTAAAGCCGTGCAGCTCCCAGGCGCTTTCTTT. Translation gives CSVKAVQLPGAFF.

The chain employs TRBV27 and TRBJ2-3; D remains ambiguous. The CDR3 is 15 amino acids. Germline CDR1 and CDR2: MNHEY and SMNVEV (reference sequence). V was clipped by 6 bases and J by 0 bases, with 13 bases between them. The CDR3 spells CASSPTHSSTDTQYF. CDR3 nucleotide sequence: TGTGCCAGCAGCCCTACTCATTCTAGCACAGATACGCAGTATTTT.

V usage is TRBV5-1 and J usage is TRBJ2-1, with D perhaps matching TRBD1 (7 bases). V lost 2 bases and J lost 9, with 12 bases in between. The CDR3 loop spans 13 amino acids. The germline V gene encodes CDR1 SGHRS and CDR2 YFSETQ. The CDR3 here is CASSFQGGGEQFF. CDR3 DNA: TGCGCCAGCAGCTTTCAGGGGGGCGGTGAGCAGTTCTTC.

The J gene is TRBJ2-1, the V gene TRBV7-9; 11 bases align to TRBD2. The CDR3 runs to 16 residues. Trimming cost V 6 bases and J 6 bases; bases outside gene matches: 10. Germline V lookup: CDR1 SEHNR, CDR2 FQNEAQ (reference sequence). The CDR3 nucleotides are TGTGCCAGCAGGACCCAGGCTAGCGGGGGGACCAATGAGCAGTTCTTC. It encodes CASRTQASGGTNEQFF.

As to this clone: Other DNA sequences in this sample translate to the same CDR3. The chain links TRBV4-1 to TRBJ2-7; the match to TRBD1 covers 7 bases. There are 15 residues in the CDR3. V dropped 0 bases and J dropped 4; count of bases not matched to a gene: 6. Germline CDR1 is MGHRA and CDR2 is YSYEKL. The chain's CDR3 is CASSQESQGSYEQYF. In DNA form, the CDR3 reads TGCGCCAGCAGCCAAGAATCACAGGGGAGTTACGAGCAGTACTTC.

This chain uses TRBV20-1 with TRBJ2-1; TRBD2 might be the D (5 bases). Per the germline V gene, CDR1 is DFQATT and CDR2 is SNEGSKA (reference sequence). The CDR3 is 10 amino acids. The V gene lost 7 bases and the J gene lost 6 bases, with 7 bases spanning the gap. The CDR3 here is CSVRGNEQFF. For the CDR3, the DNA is TGCAGTGTCCGGGGCAATGAGCAGTTCTTC.

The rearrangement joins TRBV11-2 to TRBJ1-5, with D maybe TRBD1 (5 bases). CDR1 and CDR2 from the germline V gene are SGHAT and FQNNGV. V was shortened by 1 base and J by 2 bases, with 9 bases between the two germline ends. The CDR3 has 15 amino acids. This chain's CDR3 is CASSLAGERNQPQHF. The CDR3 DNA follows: TGTGCCAGCAGCTTAGCGGGGGAGCGCAATCAGCCCCAGCATTTT.

The CDR3 here is CASSPGLNPGRKETQYF. In DNA, the CDR3 is TGCGCCAGCAGCCCAGGGCTCAACCCCGGGCGCAAAGAGACCCAGTACTTC. The J gene is TRBJ2-5, the V gene TRBV5-1; the D gene is possibly TRBD1 (5 bases). Trimming left V 4 bases short and J 3 bases short, with 22 bases between. CDR3 size: 17 residues. Germline V CDR1 and CDR2: SGHRS, YFSETQ.

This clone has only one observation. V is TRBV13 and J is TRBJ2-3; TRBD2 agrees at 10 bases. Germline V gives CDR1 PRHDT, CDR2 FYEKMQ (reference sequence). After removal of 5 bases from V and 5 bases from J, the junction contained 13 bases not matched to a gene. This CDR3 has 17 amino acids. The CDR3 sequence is CASSPFGAGGRVDTQYF. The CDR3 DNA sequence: TGTGCCAGCAGCCCCTTCGGAGCGGGGGGGCGAGTAGATACGCAGTATTTT.

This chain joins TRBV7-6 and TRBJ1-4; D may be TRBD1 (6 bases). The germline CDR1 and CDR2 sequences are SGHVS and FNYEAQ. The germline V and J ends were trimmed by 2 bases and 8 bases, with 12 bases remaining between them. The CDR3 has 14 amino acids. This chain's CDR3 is CASSLPGTNEKLFF. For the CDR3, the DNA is TGTGCCAGCAGCTTACCAGGGACAAACGAAAAACTGTTTTTT. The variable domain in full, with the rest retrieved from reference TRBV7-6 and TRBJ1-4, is GAGVSQSPRYKVTKRGQDVALRCDPISGHVSLYWYRQALGQGPEFLTYFNYEAQQDKSGLPNDRFSAERPEGSISTLTIQRTEQRDSAMYRCASSLPGTNEKLFFGSGTQLSVL.

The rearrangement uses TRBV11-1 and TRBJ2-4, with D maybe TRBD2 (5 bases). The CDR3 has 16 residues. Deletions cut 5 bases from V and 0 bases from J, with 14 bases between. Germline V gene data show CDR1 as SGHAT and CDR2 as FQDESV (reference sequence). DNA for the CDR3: TGTGCCAGCAGCCCACGTGGAGGAATAGCCAAAAACATTCAGTACTTC. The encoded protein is CASSPRGGIAKNIQYF.

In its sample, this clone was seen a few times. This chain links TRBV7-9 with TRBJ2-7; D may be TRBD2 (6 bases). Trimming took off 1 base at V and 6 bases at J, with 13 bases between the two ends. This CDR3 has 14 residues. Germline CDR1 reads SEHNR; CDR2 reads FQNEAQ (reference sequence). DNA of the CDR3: TGTGCCAGCAGCTTAGTGGGGACTTTCCCCGAGCAGTACTTC. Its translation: CASSLVGTFPEQYF.

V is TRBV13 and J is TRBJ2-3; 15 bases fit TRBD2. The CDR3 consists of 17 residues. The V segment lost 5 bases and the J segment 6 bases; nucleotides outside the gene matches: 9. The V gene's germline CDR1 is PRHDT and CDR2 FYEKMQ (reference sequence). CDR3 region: CASSRRTSGGAGDTQYF. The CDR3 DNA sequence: TGTGCCAGCAGCCGAAGGACTAGCGGGGGGGCTGGGGATACGCAGTATTTT.

CDR3: CASSPPLQGEDTEAFF. The CDR3 nucleotides are TGTGCCAGCTCACCACCGTTGCAGGGTGAAGACACTGAAGCTTTCTTT. The chain has TRBV18 and TRBJ1-1; possibly TRBD1 for D (5 bases). Germline CDR1 reads KGHSH; CDR2 reads LQKENI. The germline V and J ends were trimmed by 0 bases and 3 bases, with 14 bases remaining between them. The CDR3 has 16 residues.

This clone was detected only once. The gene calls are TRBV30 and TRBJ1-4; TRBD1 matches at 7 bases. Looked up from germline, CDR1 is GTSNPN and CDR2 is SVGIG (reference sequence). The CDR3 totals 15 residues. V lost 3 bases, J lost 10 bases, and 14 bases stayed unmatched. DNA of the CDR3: TGTGCCTGGAGGCTAACCCGGGACAGAGGAGGAAAACTGTTTTTT. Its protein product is CAWRLTRDRGGKLFF.

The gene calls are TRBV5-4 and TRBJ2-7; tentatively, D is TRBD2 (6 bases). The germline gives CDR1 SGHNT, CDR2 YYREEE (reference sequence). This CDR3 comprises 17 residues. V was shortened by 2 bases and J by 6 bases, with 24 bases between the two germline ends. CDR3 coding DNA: TGTGCCAGCAGCTTCAAGACCTCCGGACTAAGTTGGTCCGAGCAGTACTTC. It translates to CASSFKTSGLSWSEQYF.

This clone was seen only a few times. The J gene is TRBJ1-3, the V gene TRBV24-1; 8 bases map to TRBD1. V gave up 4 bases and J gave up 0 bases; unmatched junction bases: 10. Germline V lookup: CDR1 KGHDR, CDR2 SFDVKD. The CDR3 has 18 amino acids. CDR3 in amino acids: CATSESGYRGYSGNTIYF. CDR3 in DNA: TGTGCCACCAGTGAGTCCGGGTACAGGGGGTACTCTGGAAACACCATATATTTT.

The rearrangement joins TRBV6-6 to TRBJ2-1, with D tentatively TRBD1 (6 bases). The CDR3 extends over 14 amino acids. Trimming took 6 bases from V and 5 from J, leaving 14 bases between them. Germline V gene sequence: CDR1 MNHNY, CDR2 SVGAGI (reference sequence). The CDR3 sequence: CASRYTGTDNEQFF. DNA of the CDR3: TGTGCCAGCAGATATACAGGGACGGACAATGAGCAGTTCTTC.

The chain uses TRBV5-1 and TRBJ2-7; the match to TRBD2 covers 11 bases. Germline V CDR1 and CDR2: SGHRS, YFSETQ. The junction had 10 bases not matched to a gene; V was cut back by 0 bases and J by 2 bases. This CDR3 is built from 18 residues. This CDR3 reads CASSLESTSGGYTYEQYF. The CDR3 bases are TGCGCCAGCAGCTTGGAATCAACTAGCGGGGGATATACCTACGAGCAGTACTTC.

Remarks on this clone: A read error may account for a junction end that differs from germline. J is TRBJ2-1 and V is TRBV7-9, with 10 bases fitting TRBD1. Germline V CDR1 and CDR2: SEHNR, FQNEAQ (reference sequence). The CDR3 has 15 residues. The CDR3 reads CASSLGDRGSNEQFF. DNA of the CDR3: TGTGCCAGCAGTTTAGGGGACAGGGGATCCAATGAGCAGTTCTTC.

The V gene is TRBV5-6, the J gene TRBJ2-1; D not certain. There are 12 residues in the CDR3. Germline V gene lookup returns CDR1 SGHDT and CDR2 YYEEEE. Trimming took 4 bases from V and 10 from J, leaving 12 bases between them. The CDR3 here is CASSLSGFEQFF. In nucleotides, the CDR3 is TGTGCCAGCAGCCTCTCAGGATTCGAGCAGTTCTTC.

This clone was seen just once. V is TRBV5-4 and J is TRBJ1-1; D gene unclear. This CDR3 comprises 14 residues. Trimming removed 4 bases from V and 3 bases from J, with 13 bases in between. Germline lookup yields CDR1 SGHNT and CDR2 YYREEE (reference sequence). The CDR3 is CASSPDRRDTEAFF. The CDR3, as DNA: TGTGCCAGCAGCCCGGATCGTCGGGACACTGAAGCTTTCTTT.

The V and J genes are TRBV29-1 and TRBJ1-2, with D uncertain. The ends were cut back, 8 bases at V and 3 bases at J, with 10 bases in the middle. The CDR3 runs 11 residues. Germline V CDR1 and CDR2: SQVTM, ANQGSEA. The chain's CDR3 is CSPFADYGYTF. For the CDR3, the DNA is TGCAGCCCGTTTGCGGACTATGGCTACACCTTC.

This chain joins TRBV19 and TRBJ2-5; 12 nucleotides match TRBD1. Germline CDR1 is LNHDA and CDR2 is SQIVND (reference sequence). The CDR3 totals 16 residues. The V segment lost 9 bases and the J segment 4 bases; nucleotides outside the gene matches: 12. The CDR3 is CARFGRDRGRRETQYF. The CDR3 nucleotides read TGTGCCAGGTTTGGCAGGGACAGGGGGCGGCGAGAGACCCAGTACTTC.

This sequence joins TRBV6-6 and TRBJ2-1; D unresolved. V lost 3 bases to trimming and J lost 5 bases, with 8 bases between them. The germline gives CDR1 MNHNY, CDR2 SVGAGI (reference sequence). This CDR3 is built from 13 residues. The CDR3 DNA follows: TGTGCCAGCAGTTATGTGCGGAACAATGAGCAGTTCTTC. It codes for CASSYVRNNEQFF.